Listed below are T cell receptor beta chains from one sample, sequenced in a study of post-analysis software for immune sequencing data. TCRdb re-derived calls from the PCR reads in MiXCR, one entry per CDR3 protein. The sample yields roughly 400,000 distinct CDR3 sequences, more than 30% seen once. Specimen: blood. The receptors were gathered from a girl aged 2-15 years with multiple sclerosis. CDR3s include the opening cysteine and the closing phenylalanine or tryptophan.

TRBJ2-7 TRBV6-5 CASRYGGFYEQYF
TRBJ2-7 TRBV5-1 CASSRDGTRTYEQYF
TRBJ2-5 TRBV15 CATSRDYAGRETQYF
TRBJ2-7 TRBV10-3 CAISGETDGSYEQYF
TRBJ1-2 TRBV6-4 CASSGGFGYTF
TRBJ2-7 TRBV7-7 CASSKDRGYEQYF
TRBJ2-5 TRBV5-1 CASSLRRSQETQYF
TRBJ2-7 TRBV7-6 CASSLVPPGTATYERYF
TRBJ2-7 TRBV20-1 CSALRDRVSYEQYF
TRBJ2-5 TRBV12-3/TRBV12-4 CASSLGGYPGETQYF
TRBJ2-1 TRBV7-2 CASSLESAPNEQFF
TRBJ2-5 TRBV29-1 CSAGQPHGGETQYF
TRBJ2-7 TRBV20-1 CSARAPDRSSYEQYF
TRBJ1-1 TRBV12-3/TRBV12-4 CASSPGTARVNTEAFF
TRBJ1-2 TRBV7-2 CASSLPGEYGYTF
TRBJ2-7 TRBV20-1 CSARGRQIYEQYF
TRBJ1-2 TRBV7-2 CASSLGRRHHGYTF
TRBJ2-1 TRBV7-3 CASSAQTSRSNNEQFF
TRBJ2-6 TRBV7-2 CASSLLKPRFSGANVLTF
TRBJ1-1 TRBV12-3/TRBV12-4 CASSPDNTEAFF
TRBJ1-1 TRBV7-9 CASSLQGTNTEAFF
TRBJ2-3 TRBV12-3/TRBV12-4 CASSLGGSSDTQYF
TRBJ2-7 TRBV5-1 CASSLAQGAVYEQYF